Listed here are 15 T cell receptor beta chains from one sample, sequenced in a study of shared clonotypes between healthy human individuals. The table came from immunoSEQ multiplex PCR; TCRdb's copy has only in-frame clones and leaves some out. The table records about 2.4 million clones, 80% to 95% of them present only once. Sequences were obtained from naive CD4+ T cells from PBMCs. Subset: CD45RA+ positively selected. These receptors all stem from a man in his late teens or twenties in good health. Some clones in this sample may be carry-over from other donors' samples.

The chain uses TRBV18 and TRBJ1-2; 7 nucleotides agree with TRBD1. The V and J ends lost 5 bases and 3 bases, in that order; junction bases with no gene match: 6. CDR1 is KGHSH and CDR2 is LQKENI in the germline V gene. The CDR3 runs 14 residues. CDR3 coding DNA: TGTGCCAGCTCAGAGACAGGGTGGGACTATGGCTACACCTTC. Its translation: CASSETGWDYGYTF. The whole variable domain, remainder taken from reference TRBV18 and TRBJ1-2, is NAGVMQNPRHLVRRRGQEARLRCSPMKGHSHVYWYRQLPEEGLKFMVYLQKENIIDESGMPKERFSAEFPKEGPSILRIQQVVRGDSAAYFCASSETGWDYGYTFGSGTRLTVV.

This sequence joins TRBV19 and TRBJ1-1; the D gene is possibly TRBD1 (5 bases). The CDR3 sequence is 11 residues long. Trimming removed 8 bases from V and 11 bases from J, with 15 bases in between. Germline-derived CDR1 and CDR2 are LNHDA and SQIVND (reference sequence). The CDR3, as DNA: TGTGCCAGTCGGACCGCAGGGTTTGCTTTCTTT. Protein product: CASRTAGFAFF.

The chain uses TRBV19 and TRBJ2-4; TRBD1 matches at 10 bases. V was clipped by 5 bases and J by 4 bases; unmatched bases: 8. The CDR3 contains 16 residues. Germline V gene data show CDR1 as LNHDA and CDR2 as SQIVND (reference sequence). The CDR3 DNA is TGTGCCAGTAGTCCTAGGGACAGGGGTAGGAAAAACATTCAGTACTTC. As protein: CASSPRDRGRKNIQYF.

CDR3 sequence: CASSQDLTGDSPLHF. Here the CDR3 DNA reads TGCGCCAGCAGCCAAGATCTGACCGGGGATTCACCCCTCCACTTT. The chain recombines TRBV4-1 with TRBJ1-6, with D uncertain. CDR1 is MGHRA and CDR2 is YSYEKL in the germline V gene. V was trimmed by 0 bases and J by 8 bases, leaving 11 bases between them. The CDR3 contains 15 residues.

The CDR3 coding sequence is TGTGCCAGCAGCGTATTCGGGGGGCCGGTAAACACTGAAGCTTTCTTT. Amino acid sequence: CASSVFGGPVNTEAFF. This chain joins TRBV9 and TRBJ1-1; D may be TRBD1 (6 bases). The germline V gene has CDR1 SGDLS and CDR2 YYNGEE. The CDR3 length is 16 residues. V was cut by 1 base and J by 2 bases, with 15 bases left in between. The variable domain in full, with the rest retrieved from reference TRBV9 and TRBJ1-1, is DSGVTQTPKHLITATGQRVTLRCSPRSGDLSVYWYQQSLDQGLQFLIQYYNGEERAKGNILERFSAQQFPDLHSELNLSSLELGDSALYFCASSVFGGPVNTEAFFGQGTRLTVV.

This sequence joins TRBV27 and TRBJ2-7; D is perhaps TRBD1 (6 bases). CDR3 length: 14 residues. Germline V CDR1 and CDR2: MNHEY, SMNVEV (reference sequence). V dropped 6 bases and J dropped 2 bases, with 14 bases sitting between them. CDR3 nucleotides: TGTGCCAGCAGCCATGACAGGACTGCCTACGAGCAGTACTTC. Encoded protein: CASSHDRTAYEQYF.

The chain recombines TRBV28 with TRBJ2-7; TRBD2 matches at 8 bases. Unmatched junction bases numbered 13, after V lost 4 bases and J lost 2 bases. This CDR3 is 17 amino acids long. Germline CDR1 reads MDHEN; CDR2 reads SYDVKM. The CDR3 loop reads CASSSPTTSGQPYEQYF. The CDR3 DNA sequence: TGTGCCAGCAGTTCCCCCACCACTAGCGGCCAGCCCTACGAGCAGTACTTC.

This clone has only one observation. The rearrangement links TRBV11-2 to TRBJ2-1; 11 bases line up with TRBD1. The length of the CDR3 is 18 residues. Germline V lookup: CDR1 SGHAT, CDR2 FQNNGV. With 4 bases clipped from V and 3 bases from J, the junction kept 11 bases outside the gene matches. The CDR3 loop reads CASSSYKTGQGDYNEQFF. The CDR3 coding sequence is TGTGCCAGCAGCTCCTACAAAACGGGACAGGGGGACTACAATGAGCAGTTCTTC.

The chain joins TRBV5-1 to TRBJ1-1; tentative D call: TRBD1 (6 bases). Germline V gene data show CDR1 as SGHRS and CDR2 as YFSETQ. This CDR3 has 15 residues. The V end was cut by 4 bases, the J end by 5 bases, with 18 bases between. CDR3 in amino acids: CASSPAGRGGTEAFF. The CDR3, as DNA: TGCGCCAGCAGCCCGGCGGGCAGGGGAGGGACTGAAGCTTTCTTT.

The gene calls are TRBV7-9 and TRBJ2-3; maybe TRBD2 (8 bases). V gave up 5 bases and J gave up 2 bases, with 17 bases separating them. This CDR3 is built from 16 residues. CDR1 and CDR2 (germline): SEHNR, FQNEAQ (reference sequence). The CDR3 loop reads CASSREGTADTDTQYF. The DNA of the CDR3 is TGTGCCAGCAGCCGGGAGGGGACAGCGGACACAGATACGCAGTATTTT.

The chain carries TRBV5-5 and TRBJ1-2; D is undetermined. Between the trimmed V and J ends, which lost 0 bases and 4 bases, there was a span of 19 bases. Germline V gene sequence: CDR1 SGHKS, CDR2 YYEKEE (reference sequence). The CDR3 loop spans 17 amino acids. The CDR3 bases are TGTGCCAGCAGCTTGGTGGCAGACCCTAATCTTATCTATGGCTACACCTTC. This encodes CASSLVADPNLIYGYTF.

V is TRBV19 and J is TRBJ1-2, with D perhaps TRBD1 (5 bases). Trimming pared 5 bases from V and 2 bases from J, leaving 9 bases between. The CDR3 extends over 13 amino acids. The germline V gene has CDR1 LNHDA and CDR2 SQIVND (reference sequence). CDR3 sequence: CASSSRENYGYTF. CDR3 coding DNA: TGTGCCAGTAGTTCCAGGGAAAACTATGGCTACACCTTC.

V and J are TRBV5-6 and TRBJ2-7; 9 nucleotides line up with TRBD2. CDR1 and CDR2 from the germline V gene are SGHDT and YYEEEE. The CDR3 contains 16 residues. Losses at the gene ends were 0 bases for V and 5 bases for J; bases not matched to a gene: 9. CDR3 sequence (DNA): TGTGCCAGCAGCTTGGCCCCTAGCGGGAATTACCACGAGCAGTACTTC. It codes for CASSLAPSGNYHEQYF.

This chain joins TRBV19 and TRBJ2-2; a weak D match, TRBD1 (5 bases). Trimming removed 9 bases from V and 6 bases from J, with 14 bases in between. The CDR3 is 13 amino acids. Germline V gene data show CDR1 as LNHDA and CDR2 as SQIVND (reference sequence). CDR3 sequence reads: CASNFQGPGELFF. In nucleotides, the CDR3 is TGTGCCAGCAATTTCCAGGGCCCCGGGGAGCTGTTTTTT.

Note on this clone: Additional DNA sequences in this sample encode the identical CDR3. This chain uses TRBV6-1 with TRBJ2-3; no firm D call. Per germline, CDR1 MNHNS and CDR2 SASEGT. V lost 6 bases and J lost 6, with 7 bases in between. This CDR3 contains 11 residues. This CDR3 is CASSDRDTQYF. Written as DNA, the CDR3 is TGTGCCAGCAGCGACCGGGATACGCAGTATTTT.